This T cell receptor beta chain is from a study of metastatic and nonmetastatic thyroid tumors (dated by TCRdb to about 2020). Some background on the complete study: Repertoires were compared across peripheral blood and tumor or nodule tissue samples from malignant and benign thyroid patients.

On the study overall, not on this receptor specifically: TCR beta diversity was reported as significantly higher in malignant tumors than in benign nodules, in both blood and tumor samples.

There are many counts of this clone. This receptor's antigen is unknown. The input lacks base qualities; no much larger clone sits a single base away. Via the germline V gene, CDR1 is SGHVS and CDR2 FNYEAQ. V is clipped by 5 bases and J by 4 bases, and the sequence between their germline boundaries is 16 bases long. Inclusive of the bounding cysteine and phenylalanine, the CDR3 is 15 residues long. Left in the record is the CDR3 DNA by itself, 45 bases read in frame from the first base. Library method: PCR. Sequencing relied on an Illumina HiSeq 4000. High-throughput sequencing was used to profile the TCR beta-chain CDR3 region of each patient. In the paper's pipeline: CDR3 differences across clinicopathological groups were used to build a classifier for discriminating distant-metastatic papillary thyroid cancer patients. The Shannon index was used to measure repertoire diversity, and the Morisita-Horn index was used to measure how similar tumor and blood repertoires were. TCRdb trimmed public reads at Q25 via fastp, called clones via MiXCR and kept in-frame beta chains. The V and J calls shown here were made by TCRdb, not taken from the authors' results. This sample holds 25,000 to 30,000 clones; about 15% were observed only once. The ten most abundant clones make up approximately 14% of the sample.

No patient had received any treatment before thyroid surgery. Patient clinical samples collected from about 2011 to 2018 were retrospectively analysed using T-cell receptor beta sequencing. The sequence derives from a male donor with papillary thyroid cancer or a benign thyroid nodule (not recorded which). Some clones in this sample may be carry-over from other donors' samples. The chain couples TRBV7-6 to TRBJ2-3; the D gene is possibly TRBD2, with 6 bases matching. The material sequenced was blood. The bases read TGTGCCAGCAGCGACCCGGGACTTACCCCAGATACGCAGTATTTT. Its coded protein is CASSDPGLTPDTQYF.